One sample yielded the 18 T cell receptor beta chains listed below, sequenced in a study of technical replicates of blood from four donors (dated by TCRdb to the late 2010s). Preparation of the library involved the immunoSEQ multiplex PCR assay. TCRdb took over this immuneACCESS table, retaining in-frame rearrangements with V and J assigned. Such tables are incomplete; in checked studies, under half of the missing clones stem from an unresolved V gene, and the remainder is unexplained. For this sample there are roughly 71,000 clones; roughly 95% appear just once. Around 0.24% of the sample rests with the top ten. Sequences were obtained from T cells isolated from PBMCs. The receptors were gathered from a human donor in good health.

The J gene is TRBJ2-5, the V gene TRBV7-9; D remains ambiguous. Per germline, CDR1 SEHNR and CDR2 FQNEAQ (reference sequence). The V end lost 1 base, the J end lost 4 bases, and 7 bases lay between the germline ends. The CDR3 consists of 13 residues. Here the CDR3 DNA reads TGTGCCAGCAGCTTAGTTACGGGAGAGACCCAGTACTTC. Amino acids: CASSLVTGETQYF.

This chain links TRBV19 with TRBJ1-1, with D possibly TRBD1 on 6 matching bases. V was clipped by 8 bases and J by 0 bases, with 19 bases between them. Germline-derived CDR1 and CDR2 are LNHDA and SQIVND (reference sequence). CDR3 length: 16 residues. The CDR3 DNA sequence: TGTGCCAGTGGGGGGGGGCATACCTCGATGAACACTGAAGCTTTCTTT. Translated: CASGGGHTSMNTEAFF.

The chain has TRBV13 and TRBJ1-2, with D unclear. CDR3 length equals 15 residues. The germline V gene has CDR1 PRHDT and CDR2 FYEKMQ (reference sequence). Between the trimmed V and J ends, which lost 3 bases and 0 bases, there was a span of 11 bases. The CDR3 protein is CASSFRGGTNYGYTF. The CDR3 nucleotides read TGTGCCAGCAGCTTCCGAGGAGGAACTAACTATGGCTACACCTTC.

The count of this clone is one. This rearrangement joins TRBV28 to TRBJ1-2; D is undetermined. CDR1 is MDHEN, CDR2 SYDVKM, per germline. Trimming stripped 8 bases from V and 4 bases from J, with 23 bases between. The CDR3 covers 16 residues. The CDR3 DNA sequence: TGTGCCAGCGCAACAGTCTACGGTCCCTGGCCCTATGGCTACACCTTC. Protein: CASATVYGPWPYGYTF.

This chain joins TRBV18 and TRBJ2-4; TRBD2 matches 8 bases. Trimming took 3 bases from V and 0 from J; bases not matched to a gene: 13. Per the germline V gene, CDR1 is KGHSH and CDR2 is LQKENI. This CDR3 is built from 19 residues. In DNA, the CDR3 is TGTGCCAGCTCACCCCTACAGGTAGCGGGGACGGGAGCCAAAAACATTCAGTACTTC. It translates to CASSPLQVAGTGAKNIQYF.

The rearrangement uses TRBV5-1 and TRBJ2-7, with 7 nucleotides matching TRBD2. The V and J ends lost 0 bases and 3 bases, in that order; junction bases with no gene match: 3. In germline, CDR1 is SGHRS, CDR2 YFSETQ. This CDR3 contains 14 residues. The chain's CDR3 is CASSLDRGDYEQYF. The CDR3 bases are TGCGCCAGCAGCTTGGATCGGGGGGACTACGAGCAGTACTTC.

This chain links TRBV19 with TRBJ2-1, with a weak D call TRBD1 (5 bases). Germline values: CDR1 LNHDA, CDR2 SQIVND (reference sequence). V dropped 7 bases and J dropped 6 bases, with 7 bases sitting between them. CDR3 length: 11 residues. In nucleotides, the CDR3 is TGTGCCAGTAACCAGGGCAATGAGCAGTTCTTC. This translates into CASNQGNEQFF.

The chain is built from TRBV5-1 and TRBJ2-7, with 9 bases that match TRBD2. Germline values: CDR1 SGHRS, CDR2 YFSETQ. There are 16 residues in the CDR3. The V and J ends lost 0 bases and 2 bases, in that order; junction bases with no gene match: 6. CDR3 amino acids: CASSLVLAGRAYEQYF. The DNA of the CDR3 is TGCGCCAGCAGCTTGGTACTAGCGGGTCGGGCCTACGAGCAGTACTTC.

The gene calls are TRBV7-2 and TRBJ2-7, with TRBD1 as a possible D gene (5 bases). Germline lookup yields CDR1 SGHTA and CDR2 FQGNSA. V was clipped by 3 bases and J by 4 bases, with 13 bases between them. The CDR3 consists of 14 residues. CDR3 sequence: CASSFPTAPYEQYF. CDR3 bases: TGTGCCAGCAGCTTCCCGACAGCACCTTACGAGCAGTACTTC.

The chain combines TRBV4-1 with TRBJ1-1; D is unclear. Trimming cost V 1 base and J 0 bases, with 12 bases left between them. Germline V CDR1 and CDR2: MGHRA, YSYEKL. This CDR3 comprises 16 residues. The CDR3 region has the DNA TGCGCCAGCAGCCAAGGCACGATAAGCATGAACACTGAAGCTTTCTTT. Protein product: CASSQGTISMNTEAFF.

This rearrangement joins TRBV7-9 to TRBJ1-1; 8 bases are shared with TRBD1. V dropped 3 bases and J dropped 4; count of bases not matched to a gene: 7. Per germline, CDR1 SEHNR and CDR2 FQNEAQ (reference sequence). The CDR3 has 15 amino acids. For the CDR3, the DNA is TGTGCCAGCAGCTTGTACAGGGGGATACGCACTGAAGCTTTCTTT. It codes for CASSLYRGIRTEAFF.

The chain is built from TRBV27 and TRBJ2-2; maybe TRBD1 (5 bases). Germline V gives CDR1 MNHEY, CDR2 SMNVEV (reference sequence). The CDR3 consists of 15 residues. V was trimmed by 2 bases and J by 6 bases, leaving 13 bases between them. The CDR3 region is CASSLSWTWAGELFF. The CDR3, as DNA: TGTGCCAGCAGTTTAAGCTGGACATGGGCCGGGGAGCTGTTTTTT.

The chain uses TRBV6-1 and TRBJ2-1; 11 nucleotides line up with TRBD2. V was clipped by 2 bases and J by 0 bases; unmatched bases: 3. The CDR3 covers 17 residues. In germline, CDR1 is MNHNS, CDR2 SASEGT. CDR3 region: CASSEMTSGASYNEQFF. The DNA for the CDR3 is TGTGCCAGCAGTGAAATGACTAGCGGGGCCTCCTACAATGAGCAGTTCTTC.

V usage is TRBV10-3 and J usage is TRBJ1-1; D possibly corresponds to TRBD1 (6 bases). The CDR3 loop spans 13 amino acids. The germline V gene has CDR1 ENHRY and CDR2 SYGVKD. Trimming took 6 bases from V and 1 from J, leaving 9 bases between them. The CDR3 DNA reads TGTGCCATCAGCCGGACAGCGAACACTGAAGCTTTCTTT. Protein: CAISRTANTEAFF.

The J gene is TRBJ2-1, the V gene TRBV7-7, with D tentatively TRBD1 (6 bases). V lost 2 bases to trimming and J lost 10 bases, with 9 bases between them. From germline, CDR1 is SSHAT and CDR2 FNYEAQ (reference sequence). The CDR3 contains 12 residues. In DNA form, the CDR3 reads TGTGCCAGCAGCTTAAACCAGGGGGAGCAGTTCTTC. Translated: CASSLNQGEQFF. Together with reference TRBV7-7 and TRBJ2-1, the CDR3 gives the full variable domain: GAGVSQSPRYKVTKRGQDVTLRCDPISSHATLYWYQQALGQGPEFLTYFNYEAQPDKSGLPSDRFSAERPEGSISTLTIQRTEQRDSAMYRCASSLNQGEQFFGPGTRLTVL.

The DNA for the CDR3 is TGTGCCACCAGCAGAGACAGGGTTTCGGGTAACATTCAGTACTTC. This gives the protein CATSRDRVSGNIQYF. The rearrangement uses TRBV15 and TRBJ2-4, with D possibly being TRBD1 (5 bases). V was clipped by 0 bases and J by 7 bases, with 13 bases between them. Germline V CDR1 and CDR2: LNHNV, YYDKDF (reference sequence). The CDR3 is made up of 15 amino acids.

V and J are TRBV7-8 and TRBJ2-1; tentative D call: TRBD2 (5 bases). Trimming cost V 1 base and J 3 bases, with 19 bases left between them. The CDR3 consists of 18 residues. Germline assignment: CDR1 SGHVS and CDR2 FQNEAQ. Here the CDR3 reads CASSLEWGVRKIYNEQFF. In DNA, the CDR3 is TGTGCCAGCAGCTTAGAGTGGGGAGTGAGAAAAATCTACAATGAGCAGTTCTTC.

This chain uses TRBV19 with TRBJ2-5; D is unclear. V lost 1 base to trimming and J lost 1 base, with 4 bases between them. CDR1 LNHDA and CDR2 SQIVND come from the germline V gene (reference sequence). This CDR3 is built from 13 residues. The CDR3 loop reads CASSIASQETQYF. The CDR3 DNA sequence: TGTGCCAGTAGTATAGCGAGCCAAGAGACCCAGTACTTC.